Detailed here is one T cell receptor beta chain. This clone's antigen is unknown. No base quality values were provided; no much bigger clone lies one nucleotide off. This specimen belongs to a study of CD4+ T cells in melanoma (dated by TCRdb to the early 2020s). Turning to the overall study: The study investigated neoantigen-specific CD4+ T cells in human melanoma.

CDR1 and CDR2 (SNHLY, FYNNEI) derive from the germline V gene. Taken from cysteine to phenylalanine, the CDR3 has 15 residues. Only CDR3 DNA is held: 45 bases, read in frame from base 1. V is clipped by 0 bases and J by 2 bases, and the sequence between their germline boundaries is 11 bases long. The library was generated by the immunoSEQ multiplex PCR assay. TCRdb carries this immuneACCESS record with in-frame sequences only. Its versions omit some clonotypes, under half of them owing to an unresolved V gene in the studies checked, with the rest unexplained. Recorded for this sample are over 130,000 clones; nearly 95% of them occurred a single time. Less than 2% of the sample comes from the top ten. What the study reported, not specific to this receptor: Neoantigen-specific CD4+ T cells were reported to be correlated with the function of CD8+ T cells, macrophages and B cells. Neoantigen-specific CD4+ T cells in melanoma were reported to have a range of differentiation states.

The donors were melanoma patients. The receptor's source is a human donor with melanoma. The chain links TRBV2 with TRBJ2-7; possibly the D gene is TRBD2, per 5 matching bases. The CDR3 protein sequence reads: CASSEARLATYEQYF. In nucleotide form, the sequence is TGTGCCAGCAGTGAAGCGCGGCTAGCCACCTACGAGCAGTACTTC.